A single sample gave rise to the 11 T cell receptor beta chains below, sequenced in a study of human T cells and chemical hapten exposure. The time point denotes: pre-sensitization, week 0. Regarding treatment: therapeutic diphenylcyclopropenone sensitization with weekly scalp DPC. TCRdb ran MiXCR on the RACE reads and lists one entry per CDR3 protein. The profile covers some 400,000 distinct CDR3 sequences, with 5% to 6.5% appearing a single time and just over 2.5% taken by the ten largest. Sequences were derived from whole blood, sampled in connection with sensitization to the hapten diphenylcyclopropenone (DPC). The receptors were sampled from a woman aged 45-65 years with alopecia areata. Some clones in this sample may be carry-over from other donors' samples.

This clonotype was observed many times. This chain joins TRBV7-3 and TRBJ2-1; D may be TRBD1 or TRBD2 (5 bases each). The V end lost 0 bases, the J end lost 7 bases, and 10 bases lay between the germline ends. This CDR3 has 14 residues. CDR1 SGHTA and CDR2 FQGTGA come from the germline V gene. The CDR3 nucleotides are TGTGCCAGCAGCTTAACAGGGACCTTGAATGAGCAGTTCTTC. This codes for CASSLTGTLNEQFF.

This clonotype was counted many times. The rearrangement uses TRBV24-1 and TRBJ2-7; TRBD1 aligns across 12 bases. The CDR3 is 16 amino acids. In germline, CDR1 is KGHDR, CDR2 SFDVKD. The V and J ends lost 4 bases and 5 bases, in that order; junction bases with no gene match: 8. CDR3 sequence: CATSDSRDRGLDEQYF. The CDR3 region has the DNA TGTGCCACCAGTGACTCCCGGGACAGGGGGCTGGACGAGCAGTACTTC.

This clonotype was counted between two and nine times. The rearrangement uses TRBV4-3 and TRBJ2-7; D is perhaps TRBD2 (5 bases). Germline V gene lookup returns CDR1 LGHNA and CDR2 YSLEER. The CDR3 totals 15 residues. Trimming stripped 3 bases from V and 0 bases from J, with 12 bases between. The CDR3 is CASSQTTAASYEQYF. For the CDR3, the DNA is TGCGCCAGCAGCCAGACAACAGCGGCCTCCTACGAGCAGTACTTC.

This clonotype was detected ten times or more. This chain uses TRBV3-1 with TRBJ2-7; no firm D call. Looked up from germline, CDR1 is LGHDT and CDR2 is YNNKEL (reference sequence). The CDR3 is made up of 12 amino acids. V was pared by 1 base and J by 7 bases, with 8 bases between. CDR3 sequence reads: CASSQGAGEQYF. CDR3 nucleotides: TGTGCCAGCAGCCAAGGGGCCGGGGAGCAGTACTTC.

This clonotype has just a few counts. V usage is TRBV29-1 and J usage is TRBJ2-3, with unresolved D. The germline gives CDR1 SQVTM, CDR2 ANQGSEA. The CDR3 spans 15 residues. Trimming took 4 bases from V and 3 from J, leaving 17 bases between them. Here the CDR3 reads CSVGLTSLGTDTQYF. The CDR3 DNA reads TGCAGCGTTGGCCTGACAAGCCTAGGGACAGATACGCAGTATTTT.

This clonotype appeared many times. CDR3 nucleotide sequence: TGTGCCAGCAGCGTAGAGGGCGGGGGGAGCACAGATACGCAGTATTTT. The encoded protein is CASSVEGGGSTDTQYF. The chain links TRBV9 to TRBJ2-3; 8 bases map to TRBD2. This CDR3 comprises 16 residues. The trim removed 0 bases at V and 0 bases at J, leaving 3 bases unmatched. Germline-derived CDR1 and CDR2 are SGDLS and YYNGEE.

This clonotype was counted only a few times. The rearrangement uses TRBV4-1 and TRBJ2-1; 15 positions agree with TRBD2. V lost 3 bases, J lost 2 bases, and 2 bases stayed unmatched. Looked up from germline, CDR1 is MGHRA and CDR2 is YSYEKL. The length of the CDR3 is 17 residues. CDR3 coding DNA: TGCGCCAGCAGCCACGGGACTAGCGGGAGGACCTACAATGAGCAGTTCTTC. Amino acids: CASSHGTSGRTYNEQFF.

V gene TRBV7-9 combines with J gene TRBJ1-1, with D possibly being TRBD1 (6 bases). Germline V gene sequence: CDR1 SEHNR, CDR2 FQNEAQ (reference sequence). This CDR3 has 13 amino acids. V was cut by 7 bases and J by 3 bases, with 12 bases left in between. CDR3 sequence (DNA): TGTGCCAGCACCCCTTACAGGGACACTGAAGCTTTCTTT. It yields the protein CASTPYRDTEAFF.

The sample holds a few counts of this clonotype. The V and J genes are TRBV6-6 and TRBJ1-2; D unclear. The CDR3 runs 11 residues. Trimming left V 8 bases short and J 1 base short, with 5 bases between. Per germline, CDR1 MNHNY and CDR2 SVGAGI (reference sequence). CDR3 sequence (DNA): TGTGCCAGCCGGAATAACTATGGCTACACCTTC. This translates into CASRNNYGYTF.

Ten or more counts support this clonotype. This rearrangement joins TRBV2 to TRBJ2-4; maybe TRBD1 (6 bases). Germline CDR1 SNHLY, CDR2 FYNNEI. The V gene lost 6 bases and the J gene lost 2 bases, with 17 bases spanning the gap. The CDR3 sequence is 16 residues long. CDR3: CASRSDSYIPKNIQYF. CDR3 nucleotide sequence: TGTGCCAGCAGATCGGACAGCTATATACCCAAAAACATTCAGTACTTC.

This clonotype was seen many times. The chain combines TRBV20-1 with TRBJ1-5; perhaps TRBD1 as D (5 bases). The CDR3 loop spans 13 amino acids. Trimming left V 3 bases short and J 3 bases short, with 9 bases between. Germline-derived CDR1 and CDR2 are DFQATT and SNEGSKA (reference sequence). CDR3 residues: CSASQGYNQPQHF. The DNA of the CDR3 is TGCAGTGCTAGTCAGGGATACAATCAGCCCCAGCATTTT.